One TCR beta chain is described in this entry. This clonotype was observed at least ten times. Its antigen specificity is not known. No per-base quality is available; no much larger clone lies one base away. The cysteine opens and the phenylalanine closes a CDR3 of 11 amino acids. Of all the DNA, just the CDR3 is kept, 33 bases in frame from base 1. V is pared back by 0 bases and J by 9 bases, with 8 bases lying between the germline termini. Looking up the germline V gene (reference sequence) yields CDR1 GTSNPN and CDR2 SVGIG. The method was multiplex PCR. Sequenced on an Illumina HiSeq 4000. To build TCR beta libraries, CDR3 regions were amplified by Arm-PCR using iRepertoire HTBI primers. PCR products were gel purified before sequencing. Per the source publication's procedure: Across samples, 60 to 75 TRBV and 13 to 15 TRBJ segments were identified and used for gene usage analysis of CDR3 amino acid clonotypes. Filtered high-quality paired reads were merged into contigs using COPE and FqMerger. BLAST was used to align contigs to the IMGT TRBV, TRBD and TRBJ reference genes, and CDR3 was defined following IMGT. Clonotypes above 0.1% frequency were classified as highly expanded clones. Shannon entropy was used to measure repertoire diversity, and the Gini coefficient was used to measure V-J evenness. A clonotype found in more than one individual was treated as public. TCRdb reprocessing: public reads trimmed at Q25 with fastp, clones called with MiXCR, in-frame beta chains kept. Identical CDR3 proteins give one entry, which carries the most common genes and DNA. The V and J calls here are based on TCRdb, not the publication. For this sample there are some 430,000 distinct CDR3 sequences; 20% to 25% appear just once. The ten biggest clones cover around 7% of the sample.

The time point label on this specimen signifies: persistent/refractory GD, antithyroid drugs over 5 years with positive TRAb. For both TCR sequencing and RNA sequencing, RNA was extracted from PBMCs using TRIzol. The diagnosis of Graves' disease followed American Thyroid Association guidelines. Recruitment of patients was carried out at an endocrinology department in Xi'an, China. Each patient gave approximately 9.7 milliliters of peripheral blood, collected in an EDTA anticoagulant tube. Ficoll Paque Plus density gradient separation was used to isolate PBMCs, and no additional T cell sorting was done. RNA quality was checked with an Agilent 2100 Bioanalyzer and agarose gel, and concentration with a NanoDrop 2000. The sample comes from a study of regulatory T cells in long-lasting Graves disease (dated by TCRdb to the early 2020s). Notes on the research overall: Persistent Graves' disease meant more than 5 years of antithyroid drug treatment with TSH receptor autoantibodies that stayed positive. On average, persistent Graves' disease patients in the clinical cohort had been on antithyroid drugs for approximately ten years. Patients with persistent Graves' disease were compared with patients with newly diagnosed Graves' disease using TCR sequencing and RNA sequencing of peripheral blood. The study was registered as a clinical trial and conducted in China. TCR sequencing covered 13 persistent and approximately 20 newly diagnosed Graves' disease patients, approximately 33 samples in total.

What the work shows at the level of the full study, not this receptor alone: Sequencing and analysis were limited to the TCR beta chain. The authors acknowledged the small sample size as a limitation that may reduce accuracy. Preferential use of TRBV28, TRBJ1-2 and TRBJ2-5 was observed in persistent disease, whereas TRBV20-1 and TRBJ2-1 were favored in newly diagnosed disease. Because the primary lesion, thyroid tissue, could not be accessed, the study looked at peripheral blood alone. A larger number of public clonotypes was shared among persistent patients (approximately 3,000) than among newly diagnosed patients (about 990). Lower TCR Shannon entropy and fewer highly expanded clones were observed in persistent Graves' disease patients than in newly diagnosed patients, which suggested clonal expansion.

Sequenced here: peripheral blood mononuclear cells (PBMCs), sampled when the disease was refractory, from a patient treated with antithyroid drugs. The sequence was obtained from a female donor with Graves disease. This chain is built from TRBV30 and TRBJ2-5; confidence is insufficient to name the D gene. The DNA sequence follows: TGTGCCTGGAGTGTCGAGCTCCCCCAGTACTTC. It codes for CAWSVELPQYF. Here the CDR3 is joined to the reference TRBV30 and TRBJ2-5 genes, and the full variable domain is: SQTIHQWPATLVQPVGSPLSLECTVEGTSNPNLYWYRQAAGRGLQLLFYSVGIGQISSEVPQNLSASRPQDRQFILSSKKLLLSDSGFYLCAWSVELPQYFGPGTRLLVL.